This note documents a single TCR beta chain sequence. The antigen is undetermined. The data were taken from a study of T cells in localized non-small cell lung cancer. Findings and caveats of the study: The study sequenced only one region of the tumor. As a result, intratumor heterogeneity could not be excluded and remains possible. Longer overall survival associated with higher blood T cell density; shorter survival with higher adjacent-lung clonality. When the top 100 tumor clones were examined, a median around 58 of them also appeared in the adjacent lung, which was paired and uninvolved.

The protocol was immunoSEQ multiplex PCR, while the TCRdb copy is restricted to in-frame clones and leaves out a portion. The sample has 130,000 or so clones, more than 80% seen once; the top ten hold approximately 1.5%. The CDR3 extends over 15 amino acids. Germline V gene data show CDR1 as SNHLY and CDR2 as FYNNEI. J was trimmed by 2 bases and V by 1 base; bases with no gene match: 0. The receptor was isolated from a female donor over 55 with stage I lung adenocarcinoma. J is TRBJ2-1 and V is TRBV2, with 9 bases matching TRBD2. The sample in question was peripheral blood, obtained before any cancer treatment. Written as DNA, the CDR3 is TGTGCCAGCAGTGAAGGCGGGAGGGCCTACAATGAGCAGTTCTTC. This codes for CASSEGGRAYNEQFF.